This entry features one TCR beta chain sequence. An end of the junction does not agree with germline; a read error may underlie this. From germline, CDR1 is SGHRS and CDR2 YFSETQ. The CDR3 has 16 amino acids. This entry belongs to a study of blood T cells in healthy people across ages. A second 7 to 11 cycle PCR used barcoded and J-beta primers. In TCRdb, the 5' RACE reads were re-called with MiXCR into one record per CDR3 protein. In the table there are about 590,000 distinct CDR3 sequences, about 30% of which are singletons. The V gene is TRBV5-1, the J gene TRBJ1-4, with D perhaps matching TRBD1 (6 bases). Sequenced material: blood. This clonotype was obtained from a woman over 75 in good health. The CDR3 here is CAGSPGHIWGNEKLFF. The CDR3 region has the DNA TGCGCCGGCAGCCCGGGACACATATGGGGAAATGAAAAACTGTTTTTT.